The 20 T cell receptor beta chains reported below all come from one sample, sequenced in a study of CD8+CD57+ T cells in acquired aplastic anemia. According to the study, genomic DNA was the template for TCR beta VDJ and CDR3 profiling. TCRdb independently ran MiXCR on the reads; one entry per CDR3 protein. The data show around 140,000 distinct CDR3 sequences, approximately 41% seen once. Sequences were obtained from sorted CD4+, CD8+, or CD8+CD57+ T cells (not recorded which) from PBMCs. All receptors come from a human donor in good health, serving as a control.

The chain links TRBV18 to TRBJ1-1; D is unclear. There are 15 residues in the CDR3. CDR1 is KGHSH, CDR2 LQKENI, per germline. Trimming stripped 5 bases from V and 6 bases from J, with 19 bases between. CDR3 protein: CASSFVVQDKAEAFF. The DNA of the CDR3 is TGTGCCAGCTCATTCGTCGTCCAGGATAAAGCTGAAGCTTTCTTT. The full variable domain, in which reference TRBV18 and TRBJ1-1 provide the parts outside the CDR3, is NAGVMQNPRHLVRRRGQEARLRCSPMKGHSHVYWYRQLPEEGLKFMVYLQKENIIDESGMPKERFSAEFPKEGPSILRIQQVVRGDSAAYFCASSFVVQDKAEAFFGQGTRLTVV.

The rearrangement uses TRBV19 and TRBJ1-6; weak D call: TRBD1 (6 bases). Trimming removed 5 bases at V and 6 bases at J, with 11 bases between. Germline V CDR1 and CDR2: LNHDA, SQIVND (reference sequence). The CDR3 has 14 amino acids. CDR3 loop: CASSPDRLNSPLHF. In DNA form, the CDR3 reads TGTGCCAGTAGTCCCGACAGGCTTAATTCACCCCTCCACTTT. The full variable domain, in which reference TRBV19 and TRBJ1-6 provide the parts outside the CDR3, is DGGITQSPKYLFRKEGQNVTLSCEQNLNHDAMYWYRQDPGQGLRLIYYSQIVNDFQKGDIAEGYSVSREKKESFPLTVTSAQKNPTAFYLCASSPDRLNSPLHFGNGTRLTVT.

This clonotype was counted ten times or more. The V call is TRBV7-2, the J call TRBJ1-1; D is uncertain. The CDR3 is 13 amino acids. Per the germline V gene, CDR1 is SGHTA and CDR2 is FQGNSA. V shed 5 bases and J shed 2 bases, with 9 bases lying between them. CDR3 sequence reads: CASSRRINTEAFF. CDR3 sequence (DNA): TGTGCCAGCAGCCGACGGATAAACACTGAAGCTTTCTTT.

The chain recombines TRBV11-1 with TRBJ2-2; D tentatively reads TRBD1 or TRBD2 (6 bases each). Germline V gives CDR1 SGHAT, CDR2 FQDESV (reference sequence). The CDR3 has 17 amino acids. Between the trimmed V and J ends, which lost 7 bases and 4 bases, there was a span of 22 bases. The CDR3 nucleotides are TGTGCCAGCAACAAAAGAGTGGGGGGCCGAATCACCGGGGAGCTGTTTTTT. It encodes CASNKRVGGRITGELFF.

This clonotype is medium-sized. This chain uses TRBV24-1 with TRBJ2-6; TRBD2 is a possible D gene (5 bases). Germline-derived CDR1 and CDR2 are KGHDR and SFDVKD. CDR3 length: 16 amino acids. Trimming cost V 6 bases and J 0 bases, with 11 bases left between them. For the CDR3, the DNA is TGTGCCACCAGTACGGAGGAGGACTCTGGGGCCAACGTCCTGACTTTC. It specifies CATSTEEDSGANVLTF.

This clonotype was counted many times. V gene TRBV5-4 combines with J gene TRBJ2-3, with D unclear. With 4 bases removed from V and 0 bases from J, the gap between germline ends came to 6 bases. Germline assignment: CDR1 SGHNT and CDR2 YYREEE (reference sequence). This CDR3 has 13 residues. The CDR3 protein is CASSATSTDTQYF. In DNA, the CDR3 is TGTGCCAGCAGCGCAACTAGCACAGATACGCAGTATTTT.

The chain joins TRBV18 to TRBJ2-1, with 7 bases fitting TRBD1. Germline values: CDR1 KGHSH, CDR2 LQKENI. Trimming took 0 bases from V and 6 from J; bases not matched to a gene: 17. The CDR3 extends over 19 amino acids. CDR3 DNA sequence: TGTGCCAGCTCACCACCTTTACTCCAGGGACAGAATATCGCCAATGAGCAGTTCTTC. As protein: CASSPPLLQGQNIANEQFF.

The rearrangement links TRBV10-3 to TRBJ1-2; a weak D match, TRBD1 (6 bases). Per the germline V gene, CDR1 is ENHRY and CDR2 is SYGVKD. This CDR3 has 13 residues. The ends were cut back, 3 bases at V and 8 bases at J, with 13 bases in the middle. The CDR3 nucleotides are TGTGCCATCAGTGAAAGCCACAGGGACGGCTACACCTTC. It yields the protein CAISESHRDGYTF.

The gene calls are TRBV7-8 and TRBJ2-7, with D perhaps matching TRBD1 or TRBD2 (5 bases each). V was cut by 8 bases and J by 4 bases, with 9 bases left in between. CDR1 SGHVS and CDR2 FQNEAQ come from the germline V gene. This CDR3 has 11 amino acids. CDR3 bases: TGTGCCAGCTCGGGGCGATACGAGCAGTACTTC. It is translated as CASSGRYEQYF. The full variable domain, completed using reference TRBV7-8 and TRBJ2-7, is GAGVSQSPRYKVAKRGQDVALRCDPISGHVSLFWYQQALGQGPEFLTYFQNEAQLDKSGLPSDRFFAERPEGSVSTLKIQRTQQEDSAVYLCASSGRYEQYFGPGTRLTVT.

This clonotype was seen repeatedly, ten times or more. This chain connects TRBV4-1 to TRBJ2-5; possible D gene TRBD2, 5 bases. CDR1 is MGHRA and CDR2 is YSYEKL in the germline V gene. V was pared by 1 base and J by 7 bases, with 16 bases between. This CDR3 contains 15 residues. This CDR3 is CASSQAEGATGTQYF. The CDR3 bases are TGCGCCAGCAGCCAAGCTGAGGGAGCTACCGGGACCCAGTACTTC.

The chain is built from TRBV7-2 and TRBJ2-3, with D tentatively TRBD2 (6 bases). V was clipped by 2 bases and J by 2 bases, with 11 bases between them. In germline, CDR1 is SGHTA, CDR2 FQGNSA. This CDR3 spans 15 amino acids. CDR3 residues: CASSLLAGHTDTQYF. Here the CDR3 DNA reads TGTGCCAGCAGCTTACTCGCGGGGCACACAGATACGCAGTATTTT.

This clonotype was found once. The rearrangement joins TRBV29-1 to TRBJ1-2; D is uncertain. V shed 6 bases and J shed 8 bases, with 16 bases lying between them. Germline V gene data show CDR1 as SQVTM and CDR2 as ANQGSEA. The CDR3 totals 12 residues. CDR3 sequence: CSVAARRGGYTF. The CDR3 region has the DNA TGCAGCGTGGCAGCCCGGCGTGGAGGCTACACCTTC.

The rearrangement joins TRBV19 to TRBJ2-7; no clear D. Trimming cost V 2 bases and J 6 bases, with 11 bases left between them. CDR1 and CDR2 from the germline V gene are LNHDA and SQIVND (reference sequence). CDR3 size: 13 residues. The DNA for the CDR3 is TGTGCCAGTAGTATAAATGAAGGCCGCGAGCAGTACTTC. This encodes CASSINEGREQYF.

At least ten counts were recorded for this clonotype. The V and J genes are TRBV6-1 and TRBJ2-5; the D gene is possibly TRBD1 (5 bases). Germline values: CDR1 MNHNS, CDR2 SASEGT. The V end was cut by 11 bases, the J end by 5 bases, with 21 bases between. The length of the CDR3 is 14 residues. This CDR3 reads CASSGGALGETQYF. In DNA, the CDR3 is TGTGCCTCTTCCGGTGGGGCCCTCGGGGAGACCCAGTACTTC.

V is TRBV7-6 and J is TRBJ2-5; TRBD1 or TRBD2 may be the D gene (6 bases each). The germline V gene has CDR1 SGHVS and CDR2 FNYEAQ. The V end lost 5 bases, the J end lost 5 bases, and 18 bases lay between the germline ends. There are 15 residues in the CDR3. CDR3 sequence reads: CASSPRWGAGETQYF. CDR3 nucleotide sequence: TGTGCCAGCAGCCCGCGTTGGGGGGCCGGGGAGACCCAGTACTTC.

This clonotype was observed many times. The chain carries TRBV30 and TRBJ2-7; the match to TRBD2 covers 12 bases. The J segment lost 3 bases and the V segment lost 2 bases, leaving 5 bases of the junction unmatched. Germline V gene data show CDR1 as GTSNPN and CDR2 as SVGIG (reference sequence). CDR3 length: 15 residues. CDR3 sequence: CAWSPGLAGNYEQYF. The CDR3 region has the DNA TGTGCCTGGAGTCCCGGACTAGCGGGGAACTACGAGCAGTACTTC. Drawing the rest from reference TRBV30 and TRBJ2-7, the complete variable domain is SQTIHQWPATLVQPVGSPLSLECTVEGTSNPNLYWYRQAAGRGLQLLFYSVGIGQISSEVPQNLSASRPQDRQFILSSKKLLLSDSGFYLCAWSPGLAGNYEQYFGPGTRLTVT.

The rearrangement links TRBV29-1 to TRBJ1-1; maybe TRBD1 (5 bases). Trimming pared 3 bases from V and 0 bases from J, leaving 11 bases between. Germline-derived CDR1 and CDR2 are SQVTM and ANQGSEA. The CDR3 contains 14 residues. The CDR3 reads CSVERQTMNTEAFF. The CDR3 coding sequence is TGCAGCGTTGAGAGACAGACCATGAACACTGAAGCTTTCTTT.

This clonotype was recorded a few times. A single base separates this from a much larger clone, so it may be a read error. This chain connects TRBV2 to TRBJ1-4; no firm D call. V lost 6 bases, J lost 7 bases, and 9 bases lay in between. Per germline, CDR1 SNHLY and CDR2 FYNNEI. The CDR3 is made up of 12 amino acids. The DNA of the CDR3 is TGTGCCAGCAGGGGGTTAGGTGAAAAACTGTTTTTT. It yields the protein CASRGLGEKLFF.

CDR3 nucleotide sequence: TGTGCCAGCAGCTTATCAATTATAGACGAGCAGTACTTC. Amino acid sequence: CASSLSIIDEQYF. The chain is built from TRBV7-9 and TRBJ2-7; D remains unclear. V lost 2 bases and J 5 bases, leaving 10 bases between the germline ends. Germline V gene sequence: CDR1 SEHNR, CDR2 FQNEAQ (reference sequence). The CDR3 consists of 13 residues.

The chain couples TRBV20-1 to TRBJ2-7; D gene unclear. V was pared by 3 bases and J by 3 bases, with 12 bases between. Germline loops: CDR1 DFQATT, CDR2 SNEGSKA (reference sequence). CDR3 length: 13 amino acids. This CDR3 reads CSASLLKGYEQYF. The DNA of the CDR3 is TGCAGTGCTAGCCTTCTCAAGGGCTACGAGCAGTACTTC.